These 21 T cell receptor beta chains were sequenced from one sample in a study of shared clonotypes between healthy human individuals. Assay: immunoSEQ multiplex PCR; the TCRdb copy retains only in-frame clones and omits some. Of about 680,000 clones listed, around four fifths are singletons. The sequencing input was memory CD4+ T cells sorted from blood. Noted subset: CD45RA-negative fraction. These receptors came from a woman in her twenties or thirties in good health.

V and J are TRBV21-1 and TRBJ2-1; no check of the table's D call, TRBD2, against the DNA was made. TRBV21-1 has pseudogene status. The CDR3 consists of 14 residues. The CDR3 sequence: CASINRGTYNEQFF. In nucleotides, the CDR3 is TGTGCCAGCATTAACCGCGGGACCTACAATGAGCAGTTCTTC.

The chain is built from TRBV29-1 and TRBJ2-7; tentative D call: TRBD2 (5 bases). This CDR3 has 14 amino acids. The germline CDR1 and CDR2 sequences are SQVTM and ANQGSEA. Trimming left V 0 bases short and J 7 bases short, with 16 bases between. Written as DNA, the CDR3 is TGCAGCGTTGAAGAGGGATGGGTCCCGGGGGAGCAGTACTTC. Translation: CSVEEGWVPGEQYF.

A few counts support this clone. The genes are TRBV9 and TRBJ1-2, with 8 bases aligning to TRBD1. Germline CDR1 is SGDLS and CDR2 is YYNGEE. The junction had 5 bases not matched to a gene; V was cut back by 0 bases and J by 4 bases. This CDR3 comprises 15 residues. The CDR3 protein is CASSVGQGITYGYTF. The DNA for the CDR3 is TGTGCCAGCAGCGTAGGACAGGGGATCACCTATGGCTACACCTTC.

This chain connects TRBV11-2 to TRBJ2-1, with 11 bases matching TRBD2. The CDR3 is 15 amino acids. Germline CDR1 and CDR2: SGHAT and FQNNGV. Trimming cost V 5 bases and J 3 bases; bases outside gene matches: 3. The CDR3 bases are TGTGCCAGCAGCCGAGGGACTAGCGGCTACAATGAGCAGTTCTTC. Its translation is CASSRGTSGYNEQFF.

This clone was counted once. The chain has TRBV7-9 and TRBJ2-1; 11 bases map to TRBD2. The CDR3 has 15 residues. With V trimmed by 5 bases and J by 2 bases, 2 bases remained unmatched. The germline V gene has CDR1 SEHNR and CDR2 FQNEAQ (reference sequence). The CDR3 is CASSPTSGTYNEQFF. The CDR3 DNA follows: TGTGCCAGCAGCCCGACTAGCGGGACCTACAATGAGCAGTTCTTC.

The chain carries TRBV29-1 and TRBJ1-4; maybe TRBD1 (5 bases). The V end lost 6 bases, the J end lost 3 bases, and 11 bases lay between the germline ends. CDR1 is SQVTM, CDR2 ANQGSEA, per germline. There are 13 residues in the CDR3. This CDR3 reads CSVSDSPNEKLFF. The CDR3 DNA is TGCAGCGTAAGCGACAGTCCTAATGAAAAACTGTTTTTT.

This chain joins TRBV7-9 and TRBJ2-7; D assignment may be TRBD1 or TRBD2 (5 bases each). The CDR3 sequence is 14 residues long. From germline, CDR1 is SEHNR and CDR2 FQNEAQ (reference sequence). Trimming took off 1 base at V and 5 bases at J, with 12 bases between the two ends. CDR3 sequence reads: CASSLVSGRDEQYF. The CDR3 coding sequence is TGTGCCAGCAGCTTAGTATCGGGGCGGGACGAGCAGTACTTC.

The chain recombines TRBV19 with TRBJ2-3; TRBD1 might be the D (5 bases). Germline V gives CDR1 LNHDA, CDR2 SQIVND (reference sequence). CDR3 size: 15 residues. Between the trimmed V and J ends, which lost 5 bases and 0 bases, there was a span of 12 bases. The CDR3, as DNA: TGTGCCAGTAGTGGGTCTCCAGGGAGCACAGATACGCAGTATTTT. Translated: CASSGSPGSTDTQYF.

The chain combines TRBV6-1 with TRBJ1-4; the D is unclear. CDR1 is MNHNS and CDR2 is SASEGT in the germline V gene. The CDR3 has 15 residues. The germline V and J ends were trimmed by 2 bases and 13 bases, with 20 bases remaining between them. The CDR3 spells CASSEPGHGRGILFF. In DNA form, the CDR3 reads TGTGCCAGCAGTGAACCCGGCCACGGCCGAGGGATACTGTTTTTT.

The V gene is TRBV7-9, the J gene TRBJ2-3; no firm D call. Trimming left V 5 bases short and J 4 bases short, with 13 bases between. CDR3 length: 14 amino acids. CDR1 SEHNR and CDR2 FQNEAQ come from the germline V gene (reference sequence). CDR3 amino acids: CASSPGPGSDTQYF. The CDR3 nucleotides are TGTGCCAGCAGCCCTGGGCCCGGGTCAGATACGCAGTATTTT.

This sequence joins TRBV25-1 and TRBJ2-7, with 7 bases lining up with TRBD1. Trimming removed 5 bases from V and 2 bases from J; junction bases left unmatched: 9. The CDR3 is 15 residues long. CDR1 is MGHDK, CDR2 SYGVNS, per germline. The CDR3 DNA sequence: TGTGCCAGCAGTCCCAGCCGGGGACAGACCTACGAGCAGTACTTC. It translates to CASSPSRGQTYEQYF.

V usage is TRBV7-9 and J usage is TRBJ1-2; 9 nucleotides line up with TRBD1. The germline V gene has CDR1 SEHNR and CDR2 FQNEAQ (reference sequence). V was pared by 4 bases and J by 8 bases, with 11 bases of the junction left unmatched. The CDR3 sequence is 15 residues long. The CDR3 sequence: CASSSETGGAKGYTF. The CDR3 nucleotides read TGTGCCAGCAGCTCCGAAACAGGGGGCGCGAAGGGCTACACCTTC. Full variable domain (rest looked up from reference TRBV7-9 and TRBJ1-2): DTGVSQNPRHKITKRGQNVTFRCDPISEHNRLYWYRQTLGQGPEFLTYFQNEAQLEKSRLLSDRFSAERPKGSFSTLEIQRTEQGDSAMYLCASSSETGGAKGYTFGSGTRLTVV.

The rearrangement links TRBV9 to TRBJ2-1, with TRBD2 matching over 10 bases. The germline gives CDR1 SGDLS, CDR2 YYNGEE. The J segment lost 0 bases and the V segment lost 0 bases, leaving 3 bases of the junction unmatched. The CDR3 length is 17 residues. CDR3 sequence (DNA): TGTGCCAGCAGCGTAGCGGCTAGCGGGAGCTCCTACAATGAGCAGTTCTTC. Encoded protein: CASSVAASGSSYNEQFF.

The chain joins TRBV28 to TRBJ1-5; TRBD1 matches at 7 bases. The junction had 6 bases not matched to a gene; V was cut back by 6 bases and J by 4 bases. Germline assignment: CDR1 MDHEN and CDR2 SYDVKM. The CDR3 covers 14 residues. The CDR3 coding sequence is TGTGCCAGCAGAGGGGGCTTACAAAATCAGCCCCAGCATTTT. It translates to CASRGGLQNQPQHF.

The rearrangement joins TRBV4-1 to TRBJ2-7; 11 positions agree with TRBD1. CDR3 length: 16 amino acids. CDR1 is MGHRA and CDR2 is YSYEKL in the germline V gene. The junction had 8 bases not matched to a gene; V was cut back by 1 base and J by 6 bases. The DNA of the CDR3 is TGCGCCAGCAGCCAAGTAATTAGGACAGGGGGCTCCGAGCAGTACTTC. Translating it yields CASSQVIRTGGSEQYF.

This clone was observed a single time. The gene calls are TRBV5-1 and TRBJ2-5, with D unresolved. In germline, CDR1 is SGHRS, CDR2 YFSETQ. The V and J ends lost 4 bases and 6 bases respectively, with 19 bases between them. The CDR3 spans 15 residues. In DNA, the CDR3 is TGCGCCAGCAGCCTGACCCCTACGTCCCGGAAGACCCAGTACTTC. Translation gives CASSLTPTSRKTQYF.

The chain is built from TRBV5-6 and TRBJ1-5, with 8 bases identical to TRBD1. Per the germline V gene, CDR1 is SGHDT and CDR2 is YYEEEE. V gave up 4 bases and J gave up 4 bases; unmatched junction bases: 4. The CDR3 totals 14 residues. DNA for the CDR3: TGTGCCAGCAGCCGACAGGGGCGGAATCAGCCCCAGCATTTT. Encoded protein: CASSRQGRNQPQHF.

This clone has only a few counts. The CDR3 here is CASSDPVNTEAFF. CDR3 DNA: TGTGCCAGCAGTGACCCCGTGAACACTGAAGCTTTCTTT. The V gene is TRBV6-1, the J gene TRBJ1-1; D uncertain. Trimming pared 3 bases from V and 0 bases from J, leaving 5 bases between. This CDR3 comprises 13 residues. The germline V gene encodes CDR1 MNHNS and CDR2 SASEGT.

The rearrangement joins TRBV18 to TRBJ2-7; TRBD1 matches at 7 bases. V was clipped by 3 bases and J by 7 bases; unmatched bases: 12. The CDR3 runs to 15 residues. Germline CDR1 and CDR2: KGHSH and LQKENI. The CDR3 protein is CASSPGQSLAREQYF. The CDR3 DNA follows: TGTGCCAGCTCACCGGGACAGAGTTTAGCGAGGGAGCAGTACTTC. The full variable domain, rest sourced from reference TRBV18 and TRBJ2-7, is NAGVMQNPRHLVRRRGQEARLRCSPMKGHSHVYWYRQLPEEGLKFMVYLQKENIIDESGMPKERFSAEFPKEGPSILRIQQVVRGDSAAYFCASSPGQSLAREQYFGPGTRLTVT.

In its sample, this clone was seen a few times. The chain combines TRBV4-2 with TRBJ1-1, with D unclear. V lost 1 base and J lost 4, with 13 bases in between. The CDR3 loop spans 15 amino acids. Germline V lookup: CDR1 LGHNA, CDR2 YNFKEQ. The CDR3 loop is CASSQVIADFTEAFF. The CDR3 DNA sequence: TGTGCCAGCAGCCAAGTAATTGCCGACTTCACTGAAGCTTTCTTT.

The chain is built from TRBV27 and TRBJ1-6; D is possibly TRBD1 (6 bases). V was cut by 8 bases and J by 7 bases, with 18 bases left in between. The germline gives CDR1 MNHEY, CDR2 SMNVEV (reference sequence). The CDR3 runs to 15 residues. In DNA form, the CDR3 reads TGTGCCAGCGGCCTCCCCGGACAGAGAAATTCACCCCTCCACTTT. Its protein is CASGLPGQRNSPLHF.